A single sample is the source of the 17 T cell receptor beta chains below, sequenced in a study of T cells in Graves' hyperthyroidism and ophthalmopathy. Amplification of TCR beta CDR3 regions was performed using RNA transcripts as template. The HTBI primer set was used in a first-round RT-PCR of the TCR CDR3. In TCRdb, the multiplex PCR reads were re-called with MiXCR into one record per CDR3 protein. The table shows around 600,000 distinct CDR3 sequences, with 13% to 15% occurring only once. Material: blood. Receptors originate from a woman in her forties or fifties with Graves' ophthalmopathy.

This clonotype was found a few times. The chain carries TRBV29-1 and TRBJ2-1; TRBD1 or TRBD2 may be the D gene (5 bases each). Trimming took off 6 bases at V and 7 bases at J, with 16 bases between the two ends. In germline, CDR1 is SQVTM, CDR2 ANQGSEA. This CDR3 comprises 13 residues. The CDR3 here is CSVRDPPGNEQFF. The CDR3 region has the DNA TGCAGCGTCCGGGACCCTCCCGGGAATGAGCAGTTCTTC.

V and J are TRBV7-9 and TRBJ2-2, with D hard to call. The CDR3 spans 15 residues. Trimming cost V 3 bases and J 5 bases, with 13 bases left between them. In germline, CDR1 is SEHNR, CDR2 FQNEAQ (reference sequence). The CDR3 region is CASSFGESTTGELFF. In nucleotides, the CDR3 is TGTGCCAGCAGCTTTGGGGAATCCACTACCGGGGAGCTGTTTTTT.

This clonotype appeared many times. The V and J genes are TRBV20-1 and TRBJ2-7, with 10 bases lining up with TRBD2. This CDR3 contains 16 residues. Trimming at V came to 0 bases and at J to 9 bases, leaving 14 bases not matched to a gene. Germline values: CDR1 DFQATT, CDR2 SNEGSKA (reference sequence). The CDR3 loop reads CSARDPAGGPRGWQYF. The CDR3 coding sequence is TGCAGTGCTAGAGATCCAGCGGGAGGGCCGAGGGGATGGCAGTACTTC.

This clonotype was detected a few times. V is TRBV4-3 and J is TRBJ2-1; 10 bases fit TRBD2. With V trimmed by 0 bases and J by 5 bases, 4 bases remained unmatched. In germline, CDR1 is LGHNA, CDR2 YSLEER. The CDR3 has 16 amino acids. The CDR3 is CASSQERTSGHNEQFF. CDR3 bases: TGCGCCAGCAGCCAAGAGCGGACTAGCGGACACAATGAGCAGTTCTTC.

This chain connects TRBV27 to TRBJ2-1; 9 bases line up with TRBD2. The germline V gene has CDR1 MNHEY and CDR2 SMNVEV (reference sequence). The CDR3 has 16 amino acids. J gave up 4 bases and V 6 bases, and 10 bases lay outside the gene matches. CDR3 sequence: CASRDPTTSGYNEQFF. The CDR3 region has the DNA TGTGCCAGCAGGGACCCGACGACTAGCGGTTACAATGAGCAGTTCTTC.

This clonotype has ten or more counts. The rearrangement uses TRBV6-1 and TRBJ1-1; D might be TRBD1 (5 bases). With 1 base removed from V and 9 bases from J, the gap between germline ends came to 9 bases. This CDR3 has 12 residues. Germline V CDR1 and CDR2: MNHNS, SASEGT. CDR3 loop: CASSEGQRKAFF. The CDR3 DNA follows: TGTGCCAGCAGTGAAGGACAGCGGAAAGCTTTCTTT.

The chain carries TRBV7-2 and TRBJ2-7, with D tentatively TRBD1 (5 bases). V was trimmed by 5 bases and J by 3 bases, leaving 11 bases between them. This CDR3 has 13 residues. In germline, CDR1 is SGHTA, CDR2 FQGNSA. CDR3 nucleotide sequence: TGTGCCAGCAGCCCTCGGACACACTACGAGCAGTACTTC. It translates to CASSPRTHYEQYF. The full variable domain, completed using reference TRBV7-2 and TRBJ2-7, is GAGVSQSPSNKVTEKGKDVELRCDPISGHTALYWYRQSLGQGLEFLIYFQGNSAPDKSGLPSDRFSAERTGGSVSTLTIQRTQQEDSAVYLCASSPRTHYEQYFGPGTRLTVT.

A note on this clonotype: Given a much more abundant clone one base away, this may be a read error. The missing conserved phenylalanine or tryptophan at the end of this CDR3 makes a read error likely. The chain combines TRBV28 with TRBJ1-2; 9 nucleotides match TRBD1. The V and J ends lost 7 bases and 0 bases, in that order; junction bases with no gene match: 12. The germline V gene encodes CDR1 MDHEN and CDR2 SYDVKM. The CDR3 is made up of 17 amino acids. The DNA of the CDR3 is TGTGCCAGCAAGTCTACAGGGGGCGTATGGGCTAACTATGGCTACACCTCC. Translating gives CASKSTGGVWANYGYTS.

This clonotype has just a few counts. The CDR3 nucleotides are TGTGCCAGCAGAAGAATTATAGCCAAAAACATTCAGTACTTC. This translates into CASRRIIAKNIQYF. V usage is TRBV5-8 and J usage is TRBJ2-4; the D is unclear. Trimming shortened V by 5 bases and J by 0 bases, and 9 bases separated the two germline ends. CDR1 is SGHTS and CDR2 is YDEGEE in the germline V gene. This CDR3 is 14 amino acids long.

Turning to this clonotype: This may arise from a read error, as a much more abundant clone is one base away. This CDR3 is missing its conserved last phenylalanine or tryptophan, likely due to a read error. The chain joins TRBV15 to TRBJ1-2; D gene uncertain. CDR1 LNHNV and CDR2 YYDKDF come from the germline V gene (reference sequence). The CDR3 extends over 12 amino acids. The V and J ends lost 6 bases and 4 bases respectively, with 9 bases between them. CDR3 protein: CATSSTLYGYTL. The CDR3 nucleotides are TGTGCCACCAGTTCGACACTCTATGGCTACACCCTC.

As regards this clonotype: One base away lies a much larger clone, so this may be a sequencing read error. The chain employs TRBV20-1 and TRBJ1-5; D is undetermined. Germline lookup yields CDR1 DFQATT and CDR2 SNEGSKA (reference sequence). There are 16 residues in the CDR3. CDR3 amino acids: CSARDRSRHRNRPQHF. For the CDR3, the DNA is TGCAGTGCTAGAGATCGTTCGAGGCACCGCAATCGGCCCCAGCATTTT.

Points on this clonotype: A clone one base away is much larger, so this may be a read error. The CDR3 DNA follows: TGCGGTGCCCGACCTAGCGGGAAAGAGACCCAGTACTTC. Its translation is CGARPSGKETQYF. The chain employs TRBV20-1 and TRBJ2-5; 9 nucleotides align to TRBD2. Germline CDR1 is DFQATT and CDR2 is SNEGSKA (reference sequence). The length of the CDR3 is 13 residues.

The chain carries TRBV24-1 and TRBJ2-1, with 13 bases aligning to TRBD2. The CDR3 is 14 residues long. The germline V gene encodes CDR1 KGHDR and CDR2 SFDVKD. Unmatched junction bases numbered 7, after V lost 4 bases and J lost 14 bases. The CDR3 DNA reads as TGTGCCACCAGTGAGGGTGGACTAGCGGGAGTTGAGTTCTTC. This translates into CATSEGGLAGVEFF.

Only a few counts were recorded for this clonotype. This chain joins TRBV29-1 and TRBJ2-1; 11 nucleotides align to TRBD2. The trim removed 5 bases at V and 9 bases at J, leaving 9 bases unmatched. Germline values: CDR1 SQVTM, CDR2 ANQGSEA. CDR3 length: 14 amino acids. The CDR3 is CSVCHNGLAGEQFF. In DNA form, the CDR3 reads TGCAGCGTTTGCCATAATGGACTAGCGGGTGAGCAGTTCTTC.

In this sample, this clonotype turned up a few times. CDR3 in amino acids: CAIREEGSYGYTF. The CDR3 coding sequence is TGTGCCATCAGAGAAGAGGGTTCCTATGGCTACACCTTC. The V gene is TRBV10-3, the J gene TRBJ1-2; D gene uncertain. The CDR3 consists of 13 residues. Trimming removed 6 bases at V and 4 bases at J, with 12 bases between. The germline V gene has CDR1 ENHRY and CDR2 SYGVKD.

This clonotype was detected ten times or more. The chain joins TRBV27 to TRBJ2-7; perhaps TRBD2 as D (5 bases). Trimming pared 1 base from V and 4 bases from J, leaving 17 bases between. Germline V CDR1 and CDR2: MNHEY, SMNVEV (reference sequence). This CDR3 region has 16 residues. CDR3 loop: CASSLYPSQTPYEQYF. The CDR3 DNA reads TGTGCCAGCAGTTTATACCCTAGCCAAACTCCATACGAGCAGTACTTC.

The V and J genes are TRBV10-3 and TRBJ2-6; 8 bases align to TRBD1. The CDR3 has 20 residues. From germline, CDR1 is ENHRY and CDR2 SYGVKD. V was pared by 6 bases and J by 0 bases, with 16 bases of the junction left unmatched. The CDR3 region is CAIRIFDRGQSSSGANVLTF. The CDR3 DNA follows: TGTGCCATCAGGATATTCGACAGGGGACAATCTTCCTCTGGGGCCAACGTCCTGACTTTC.